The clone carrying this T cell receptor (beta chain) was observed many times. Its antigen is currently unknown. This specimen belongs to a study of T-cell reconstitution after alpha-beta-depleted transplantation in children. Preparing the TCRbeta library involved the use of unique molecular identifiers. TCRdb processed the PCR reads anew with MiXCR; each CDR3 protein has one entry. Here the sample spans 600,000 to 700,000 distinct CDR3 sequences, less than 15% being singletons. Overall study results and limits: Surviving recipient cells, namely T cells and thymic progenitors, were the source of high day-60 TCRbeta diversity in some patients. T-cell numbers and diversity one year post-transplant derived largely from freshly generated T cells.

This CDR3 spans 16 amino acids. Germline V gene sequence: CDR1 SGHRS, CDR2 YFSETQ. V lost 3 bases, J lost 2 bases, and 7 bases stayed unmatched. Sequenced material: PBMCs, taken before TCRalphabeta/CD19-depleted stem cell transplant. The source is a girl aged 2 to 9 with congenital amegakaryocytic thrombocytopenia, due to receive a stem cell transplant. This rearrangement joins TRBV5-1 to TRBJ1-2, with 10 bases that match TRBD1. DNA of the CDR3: TGCGCCAGCAGCTACACCGGGACAGGGGAAAACTATGGCTACACCTTC. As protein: CASSYTGTGENYGYTF.